This TCR beta chain was sequenced during a study of STAT3 mutations in large granular lymphocyte leukemia. In the study overall: Roughly half the longitudinally sequenced T-LGLL patients had canonical STAT3 mutations. Findings and caveats of the study: Clonal expansion was inferred from samples taken at other timepoints. Sampling intervals varied between patients and samples. After therapy, about 35% of the 18 patients switched clonotypes, all new clones STAT3 wild type. Every T-LGLL patient had at least one immunodominant TCRbeta clonotype.

The CDR3 runs to 15 residues. V gave up 4 bases and J gave up 1 base; unmatched junction bases: 3. CDR1 SGDLS and CDR2 YYNGEE come from the germline V gene. This table comes from immunoSEQ multiplex PCR, and its TCRdb copy is limited to in-frame clones, with some not included. The sample records 10,000 to 15,000 clones, 88% being singletons. Notes on this clone: Its antigen is unknown.

The material sequenced was PBMCs. The receptor's source is a human donor with T large granular lymphocyte leukemia. Some clones in this sample may be carry-over from other donors' samples. V is TRBV9 and J is TRBJ1-1; 11 nucleotides line up with TRBD1. CDR3 nucleotide sequence: TGTGCCAGCAGCACCGGACAGGGGGCGAACACTGAAGCTTTCTTT. This gives the protein CASSTGQGANTEAFF.